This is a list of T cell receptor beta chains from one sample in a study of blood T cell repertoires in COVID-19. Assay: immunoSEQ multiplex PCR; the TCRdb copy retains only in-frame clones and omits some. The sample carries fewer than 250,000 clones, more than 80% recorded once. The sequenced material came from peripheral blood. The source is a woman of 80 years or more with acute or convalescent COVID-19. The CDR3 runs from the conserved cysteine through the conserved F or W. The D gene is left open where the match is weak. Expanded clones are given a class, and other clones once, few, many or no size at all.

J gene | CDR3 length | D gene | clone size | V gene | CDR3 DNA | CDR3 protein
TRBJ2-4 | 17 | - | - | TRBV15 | TGTGCCACCAGCAGAGATCGGGTCAGCGGAACCAAAAACATTCAGTACTTC | CATSRDRVSGTKNIQYF
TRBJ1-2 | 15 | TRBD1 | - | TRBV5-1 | TGCGCCAGCAGCGCAGGGACAGGGGGCATCTATGGCTACACCTTC | CASSAGTGGIYGYTF
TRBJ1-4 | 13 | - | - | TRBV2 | TGTGCCAGCAAGGGGCAGGCCAATGAAAAACTGTTTTTT | CASKGQANEKLFF
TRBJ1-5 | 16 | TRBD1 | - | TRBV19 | TGTGCCAGTGAAGGACAGGGTAGGTATAGCAATCAGCCCCAGCATTTT | CASEGQGRYSNQPQHF
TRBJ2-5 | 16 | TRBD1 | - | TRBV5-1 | TGCGCCAGCAGCTTGGGGGACAGGGGTTATTTGGAGACCCAGTACTTC | CASSLGDRGYLETQYF
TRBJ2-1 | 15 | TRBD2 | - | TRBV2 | TGTGCCAGCAGTGGAGAAGCGGGAGCCTACAATGAGCAGTTCTTC | CASSGEAGAYNEQFF
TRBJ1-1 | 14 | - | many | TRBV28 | TGTGCCAGCAGTTTAACAGGGAGGGCCACTGAAGCTTTCTTT | CASSLTGRATEAFF
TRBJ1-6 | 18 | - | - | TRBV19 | TGTGCCAGTAGTATTGGCGATAGGGGACTTAGCTATAATTCACCCCTCCACTTT | CASSIGDRGLSYNSPLHF
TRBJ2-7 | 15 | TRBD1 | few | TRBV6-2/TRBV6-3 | TGTGCCAGCAGTGCGCCGGGACAGGGGATATTCGAGCAGTACTTC | CASSAPGQGIFEQYF
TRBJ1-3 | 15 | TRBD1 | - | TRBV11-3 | TGTGCCAGCAGCTGGGACAGGTCTCGCGGAAACACCATATATTTT | CASSWDRSRGNTIYF
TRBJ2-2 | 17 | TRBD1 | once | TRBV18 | TGTGCCAGCTCACTTAGGCCGGGACAGGGAGTCACCGGGGAGCTGTTTTTT | CASSLRPGQGVTGELFF
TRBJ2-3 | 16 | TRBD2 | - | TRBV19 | TGTGCCAGTAGTCCGCGACTAGCGGGGGGCACAGATACGCAGTATTTT | CASSPRLAGGTDTQYF
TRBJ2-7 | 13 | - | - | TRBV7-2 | TGTGCCAGCAGTTCGGTTGGGGGCGGCGAGCAGTACTTC | CASSSVGGGEQYF
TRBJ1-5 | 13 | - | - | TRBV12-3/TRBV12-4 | TGTGCCAGTACAGGACAGAGGCATCAGCCCCAGCATTTT | CASTGQRHQPQHF
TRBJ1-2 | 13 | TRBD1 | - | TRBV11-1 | TGTGCCAGCAGCTTAAGGGGGCCCTATGGCTACACCTTC | CASSLRGPYGYTF
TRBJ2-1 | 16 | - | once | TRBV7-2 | TGTGCCAGCAGCTTAGCTGCAGGGAGGCCTTCCAATGAGCAGTTCTTC | CASSLAAGRPSNEQFF
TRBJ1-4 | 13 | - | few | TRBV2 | TGTGCCAGCAGAGGAAGGGGTCGGGAAAAACTGTTTTTT | CASRGRGREKLFF
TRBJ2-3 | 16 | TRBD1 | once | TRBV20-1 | TGCAGTGCTAGTCGGCAGGGGGCGCTTGGCCCAGATACGCAGTATTTT | CSASRQGALGPDTQYF
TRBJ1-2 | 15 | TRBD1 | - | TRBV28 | TGTGCCAGCAGTTCCCTCGGACAGGCCCCCTATGGCTACACCTTC | CASSSLGQAPYGYTF
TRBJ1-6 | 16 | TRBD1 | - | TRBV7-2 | TGTGCCAGCAGCCCCCGGACAGGGGGAATCAATTCACCCCTCCACTTT | CASSPRTGGINSPLHF
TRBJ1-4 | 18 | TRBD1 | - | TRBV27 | TGTGCCAGCAGTTTACCGGGACAGGGGTTGGGGAGACATGAAAAACTGTTTTTT | CASSLPGQGLGRHEKLFF
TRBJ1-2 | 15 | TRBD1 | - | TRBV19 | TGTGCCAGTAGCTTGGCCGGGACAGGGAATCCAGGCTACACCTTC | CASSLAGTGNPGYTF
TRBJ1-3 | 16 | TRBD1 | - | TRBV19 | TGTGCCAGTCACGGGACAGGGGCGAGGTCTGGAAACACCATATATTTT | CASHGTGARSGNTIYF
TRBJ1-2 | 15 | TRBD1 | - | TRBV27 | TGTGCCAGCAGTCCCGGGACAGGGGGAGACTATGGCTACACCTTC | CASSPGTGGDYGYTF
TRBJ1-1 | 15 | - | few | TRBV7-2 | TGTGCCAGCAGCTCTCTCGGGATCATGAACACTGAAGCTTTCTTT | CASSSLGIMNTEAFF
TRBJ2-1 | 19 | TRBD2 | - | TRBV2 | TGTGCCAGCAGTGAAGGCTATCGCTTATCCGGGACTAGCGGGAGGGGGCAGTTCTTC | CASSEGYRLSGTSGRGQFF
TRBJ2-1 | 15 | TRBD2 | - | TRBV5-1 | TGCGCCAGCAGCGGCAGACTAGCGGGAGTGAGTGAGCAGTTCTTC | CASSGRLAGVSEQFF
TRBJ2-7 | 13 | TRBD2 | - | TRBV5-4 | TGTGCCAGCACTATAGCGGGAGCATACGAGCAGTACTTC | CASTIAGAYEQYF
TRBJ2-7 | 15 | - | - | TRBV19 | TGTGCCAGTAGTATGGTGCGAGGGAACGGCTACGAGCAGTACTTC | CASSMVRGNGYEQYF
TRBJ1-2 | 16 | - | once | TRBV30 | TGTGCCTTCCAGCGACGTATGAAATCGGGGAGCTATGGCTACACCTTC | CAFQRRMKSGSYGYTF
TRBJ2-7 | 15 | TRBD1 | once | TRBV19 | TGTGCCAGTAGTTCCCGACAGGGGCCAACCTACGAGCAGTACTTC | CASSSRQGPTYEQYF
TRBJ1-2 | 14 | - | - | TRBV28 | TGTGCCAGCACGGTGCAGGTTACGAACTATGGCTACACCTTC | CASTVQVTNYGYTF
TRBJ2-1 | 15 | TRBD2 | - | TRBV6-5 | TGTGCCAGCAGTCCTGGACTAGCCATCGACAATGAGCAGTTCTTC | CASSPGLAIDNEQFF
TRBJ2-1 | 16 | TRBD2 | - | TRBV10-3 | TGTGCCATCAGTGAGTCTTCGAGCGGGAGGGCCGATGAGCAGTTCTTC | CAISESSSGRADEQFF
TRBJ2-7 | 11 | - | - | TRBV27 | TGTGCCAGCAGTTCGGAGTACGAGCAGTACTTC | CASSSEYEQYF
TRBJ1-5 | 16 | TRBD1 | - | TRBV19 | TGTGCCAGTAGTATTCACCCCAGGGGGACAAATCAGCCCCAGCATTTT | CASSIHPRGTNQPQHF
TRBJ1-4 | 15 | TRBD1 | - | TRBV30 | TGTGCCTGGACCCCCGGGACAGGCTCCAATGAAAAACTGTTTTTT | CAWTPGTGSNEKLFF
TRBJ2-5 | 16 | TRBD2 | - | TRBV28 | TGTGCCAGCAGCAGAGGGGGCGGGAGGGCCCCTGAGACCCAGTACTTC | CASSRGGGRAPETQYF
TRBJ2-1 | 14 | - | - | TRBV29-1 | TGCAGCGTTGATTCTGTTACAGGCTACAATGAGCAGTTCTTC | CSVDSVTGYNEQFF
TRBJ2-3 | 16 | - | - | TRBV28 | TGTGCCAGCAGTCGTTCCTGGGGCGGGAATTTAGATACGCAGTATTTT | CASSRSWGGNLDTQYF
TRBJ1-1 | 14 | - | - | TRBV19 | TGTGCCAGTAGTTCACGGAGGGAGAACACTGAAGCTTTCTTT | CASSSRRENTEAFF
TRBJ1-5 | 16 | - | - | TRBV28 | TGTGCCAGCAGGTCCCGACTGCACCATTTAAATCAGCCCCAGCATTTT | CASRSRLHHLNQPQHF
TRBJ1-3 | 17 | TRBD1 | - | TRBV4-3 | TGCGCCAGCAGCCAAGGGGGCTCTGGGACAGCCGGAAACACCATATATTTT | CASSQGGSGTAGNTIYF
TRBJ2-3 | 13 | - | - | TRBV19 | TGTGCCAGTAGTCCGTCGAGCACAGATACGCAGTATTTT | CASSPSSTDTQYF
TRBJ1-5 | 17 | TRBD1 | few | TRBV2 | TGTGCCAGCAGTCATGACAGGGGAGGGTATGGCAATCAGCCCCAGCATTTT | CASSHDRGGYGNQPQHF
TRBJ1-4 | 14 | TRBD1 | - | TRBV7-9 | TGTGCCAGCAGCCGGACAGGGATCAATGAAAAACTGTTTTTT | CASSRTGINEKLFF
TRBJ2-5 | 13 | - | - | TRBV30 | TGTGCCTGGAGTGTAAGGGGGGGAAAGACCCAGTACTTC | CAWSVRGGKTQYF
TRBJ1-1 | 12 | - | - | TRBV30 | TGTGCCTGGACGGGGGAATGGACTGAAGCTTTCTTT | CAWTGEWTEAFF
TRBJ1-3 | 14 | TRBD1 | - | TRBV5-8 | TGTGCCAGCAGCACCCGGGACAGAAGAAACACCATATATTTT | CASSTRDRRNTIYF
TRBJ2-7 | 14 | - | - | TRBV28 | TGTGCCAGCACCCCCGGCGGCGGGGATTACGAGCAGTACTTC | CASTPGGGDYEQYF
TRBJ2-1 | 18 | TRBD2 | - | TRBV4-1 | TGCGCCAGCAGCCCCCAGACTAGCGGGGCCTTAAGAGACAATGAGCAGTTCTTC | CASSPQTSGALRDNEQFF
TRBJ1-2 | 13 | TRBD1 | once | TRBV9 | TGTGCCAGCAGCGTCGAGGGGGCGCGGGGCTACACCTTC | CASSVEGARGYTF
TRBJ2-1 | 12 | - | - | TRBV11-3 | TGTGCCAGCAGCTTGGGGCGCAATGAGCAGTTCTTC | CASSLGRNEQFF
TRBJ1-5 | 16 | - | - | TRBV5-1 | TGCGCCAGCAGCGAAACAGGGTCCTATAGCAATCAGCCCCAGCATTTT | CASSETGSYSNQPQHF